The present T cell receptor (beta chain) was sequenced within a study of shared clonotypes between healthy human individuals. About the research overall: A couple of women and a few men aged 18 to 49 served as donors. Study-wide results and caveats: Among donors, clonotype sharing was expected to be affected by sequencing depth. Collection of samples was limited to blood; tissue repertoires likely differ.

This CDR3 comprises 15 residues. The germline gives CDR1 SNHLY, CDR2 FYNNEI. V lost 5 bases and J 0 bases, leaving 11 bases between the germline ends. A note on this clone: Its target is unknown. The CDR3 does not end in the conserved phenylalanine or tryptophan, so this is likely a read error.

All the donors were Caucasian adults who lived in Nashville, Tennessee. Generated by immunoSEQ multiplex PCR, the TCRdb table keeps only in-frame clones and is missing some. This sample has about 490,000 clones, with approximately 80% found just once. Sample: PBMCs. The receptor comes from a woman aged 40 to 55 in good health. Some clones in this sample may be carry-over from other donors' samples. The chain carries TRBV2 and TRBJ1-5; D is unresolved. In DNA form, the CDR3 reads TGTGCCAGCAGTAGTCAGACTAATAGCAATCAGCCCCAGCATTCT. This codes for CASSSQTNSNQPQHS.